The 21 T cell receptor beta chains reported below all come from one sample, sequenced in a study of blood T cell repertoires in COVID-19. Here immunoSEQ multiplex PCR was the method, and the copy in TCRdb shows in-frame clones only, minus some. Among about 230,000 clones listed, 80% to 90% were seen once. Sequencing was performed on peripheral blood. Receptors originate from a man aged 50-59 years with COVID-19, enrolled during active disease.

The CDR3 DNA is TGTGCCAGCAGCCAAGGGTCTAGCTCCAAAAACATTCAGTACTTC. Encoded protein: CASSQGSSSKNIQYF. This chain joins TRBV14 and TRBJ2-4; D is possibly TRBD2 (5 bases). The V gene lost 1 base and the J gene lost 2 bases, with 9 bases spanning the gap. The CDR3 is 15 residues long. Germline CDR1 reads SGHDN; CDR2 reads FVKESK.

The chain uses TRBV27 and TRBJ1-2; 9 bases are a match to TRBD1. With V trimmed by 5 bases and J by 2 bases, 6 bases remained unmatched. The CDR3 is made up of 15 amino acids. CDR1 is MNHEY and CDR2 is SMNVEV in the germline V gene (reference sequence). The CDR3 sequence: CASSTGQGPNYGYTF. CDR3 nucleotide sequence: TGTGCCAGCAGTACGGGACAGGGTCCAAACTATGGCTACACCTTC.

The rearrangement links TRBV18 to TRBJ1-2; 9 bases line up with TRBD1. The junction had 8 bases not matched to a gene; V was cut back by 3 bases and J by 6 bases. Germline CDR1 is KGHSH and CDR2 is LQKENI. This CDR3 is built from 15 residues. The CDR3 sequence: CASSPGTGRMDGYTF. The CDR3 DNA follows: TGTGCCAGCTCACCCGGGACAGGGAGAATGGATGGCTACACCTTC.

The chain carries TRBV5-4 and TRBJ2-7; 7 bases fit TRBD1. CDR3 length: 15 residues. After removal of 2 bases from V and 0 bases from J, the junction contained 5 bases not matched to a gene. Germline V lookup: CDR1 SGHNT, CDR2 YYREEE (reference sequence). The CDR3 is CASSLTGTVSYEQYF. The CDR3 DNA reads as TGTGCCAGCAGCTTAACCGGGACAGTCTCCTACGAGCAGTACTTC.

This sequence joins TRBV29-1 and TRBJ2-7; 7 nucleotides agree with TRBD1. The V segment lost 4 bases and the J segment 4 bases; nucleotides outside the gene matches: 13. Germline V gene sequence: CDR1 SQVTM, CDR2 ANQGSEA. The CDR3 totals 15 residues. Here the CDR3 DNA reads TGCAGCGTTGGTTCGAGTGACAGGGTACTGTACGAGCAGTACTTC. This codes for CSVGSSDRVLYEQYF.

The rearrangement uses TRBV7-8 and TRBJ1-5; unclear D gene. Germline V CDR1 and CDR2: SGHVS, FQNEAQ. Trimming took 3 bases from V and 5 from J, leaving 8 bases between them. The CDR3 contains 13 residues. CDR3 sequence (DNA): TGTGCCAGCAGCTTGTCACTGGATCAGCCCCAGCATTTT. Encoded protein: CASSLSLDQPQHF.

This chain joins TRBV5-1 and TRBJ1-1; D call uncertain. Germline V gene sequence: CDR1 SGHRS, CDR2 YFSETQ. The length of the CDR3 is 15 residues. Trimming shortened V by 1 base and J by 2 bases, and 12 bases separated the two germline ends. In DNA, the CDR3 is TGCGCCAGCAGCTTGAACAGTCAAGTAAACACTGAAGCTTTCTTT. As protein: CASSLNSQVNTEAFF. The complete variable domain, with remaining parts taken from reference TRBV5-1 and TRBJ1-1, reads KAGVTQTPRYLIKTRGQQVTLSCSPISGHRSVSWYQQTPGQGLQFLFEYFSETQRNKGNFPGRFSGRQFSNSRSEMNVSTLELGDSALYLCASSLNSQVNTEAFFGQGTRLTVV.

V and J are TRBV7-8 and TRBJ1-1; 10 positions agree with TRBD1. Germline assignment: CDR1 SGHVS and CDR2 FQNEAQ. The CDR3 runs 14 residues. After removal of 1 base from V and 7 bases from J, the junction contained 3 bases not matched to a gene. This CDR3 reads CASSLVGTGVEAFF. The CDR3 DNA sequence: TGTGCCAGCAGCTTAGTCGGGACAGGGGTTGAAGCTTTCTTT.

The rearrangement links TRBV7-3 to TRBJ2-3; tentative D call: TRBD2 (5 bases). This CDR3 has 15 residues. V lost 2 bases and J 3 bases, leaving 12 bases between the germline ends. Per the germline V gene, CDR1 is SGHTA and CDR2 is FQGTGA. CDR3 nucleotides: TGTGCCAGCAGCTTAGAGGGAGTGGGGACAGATACGCAGTATTTT. It encodes CASSLEGVGTDTQYF. The full variable domain, in which reference TRBV7-3 and TRBJ2-3 provide the parts outside the CDR3, is GAGVSQTPSNKVTEKGKYVELRCDPISGHTALYWYRQSLGQGPEFLIYFQGTGAADDSGLPNDRFFAVRPEGSVSTLKIQRTERGDSAVYLCASSLEGVGTDTQYFGPGTRLTVL.

This rearrangement joins TRBV6-6 to TRBJ1-2, with TRBD1 identical over 7 bases. The CDR3 covers 13 residues. Trimming cost V 2 bases and J 8 bases; bases outside gene matches: 5. Germline loops: CDR1 MNHNY, CDR2 SVGAGI (reference sequence). In DNA, the CDR3 is TGTGCCAGCAGTTACAAGGGACAGTGGGGCTACACCTTC. Translation: CASSYKGQWGYTF.

The J gene is TRBJ2-3, the V gene TRBV19; 11 bases are shared with TRBD2. V dropped 3 bases and J dropped 6; count of bases not matched to a gene: 2. The CDR3 sequence is 14 residues long. Germline V gene data show CDR1 as LNHDA and CDR2 as SQIVND (reference sequence). In DNA form, the CDR3 reads TGTGCCAGTAGTATGGTAGCGGGAGGGGATACGCAGTATTTT. This encodes CASSMVAGGDTQYF.

The chain uses TRBV28 and TRBJ1-5, with 9 positions matching TRBD1. This CDR3 comprises 19 residues. Germline trimming cut 4 bases from V and 4 bases from J; bases unmatched to any gene: 17. The germline CDR1 and CDR2 sequences are MDHEN and SYDVKM. CDR3 bases: TGTGCCAGCAGTTGGCCCCGGACAGGGGATAGGGGTAGAAATCAGCCCCAGCATTTT. It yields the protein CASSWPRTGDRGRNQPQHF.

With respect to this clone: The junction departs from the called germline gene at one end, perhaps through a read error. This rearrangement joins TRBV7-7 to TRBJ2-5; a weak D match, TRBD2 (6 bases). The CDR3 extends over 15 amino acids. Germline loops: CDR1 SSHAT, CDR2 FNYEAQ (reference sequence). The DNA of the CDR3 is TGTGCTAGCAGCTTAAGCCCTAGCGTCCAAGAGACCCAGTACTTC. Amino acids: CASSLSPSVQETQYF.

V gene TRBV7-8 combines with J gene TRBJ2-3; D gene unclear. This CDR3 has 12 residues. Germline loops: CDR1 SGHVS, CDR2 FQNEAQ. The germline V and J ends were trimmed by 5 bases and 3 bases, with 6 bases remaining between them. This chain's CDR3 is CASSPHTDTQYF. The CDR3, as DNA: TGTGCCAGCAGCCCACATACAGATACGCAGTATTTT.

For the CDR3, the DNA is TGTGCCTGGACCCCGGGACAGGGAATCCACGAGCAGTACTTC. Translation gives CAWTPGQGIHEQYF. V and J are TRBV30 and TRBJ2-7; TRBD1 aligns across 9 bases. Germline lookup yields CDR1 GTSNPN and CDR2 SVGIG (reference sequence). V was clipped by 4 bases and J by 5 bases; unmatched bases: 9. The CDR3 length is 14 residues.

This chain joins TRBV9 and TRBJ1-2; D is undetermined. V lost 0 bases to trimming and J lost 7 bases, with 16 bases between them. CDR1 is SGDLS and CDR2 is YYNGEE in the germline V gene. The CDR3 sequence is 15 residues long. The CDR3 region has the DNA TGTGCCAGCAGCGTAGAGGACTGGTATTCTGGTGGCTACACCTTC. This translates into CASSVEDWYSGGYTF. Full variable domain (rest looked up from reference TRBV9 and TRBJ1-2): DSGVTQTPKHLITATGQRVTLRCSPRSGDLSVYWYQQSLDQGLQFLIQYYNGEERAKGNILERFSAQQFPDLHSELNLSSLELGDSALYFCASSVEDWYSGGYTFGSGTRLTVV.

In this sample, this clone turned up a few times. J is TRBJ1-5 and V is TRBV6-2 or TRBV6-3; 12 positions agree with TRBD1. Germline trimming cut 2 bases from V and 5 bases from J; bases unmatched to any gene: 10. This CDR3 region has 18 residues. Looked up from germline, CDR1 is MNHEY and CDR2 is SVGEGT. CDR3 in DNA: TGTGCCAGCAGTTACAACCACCGGGACAGGGGGCGCGATCAGCCCCAGCATTTT. Translation gives CASSYNHRDRGRDQPQHF.

This chain connects TRBV5-4 to TRBJ1-1; 7 nucleotides line up with TRBD1. CDR1 and CDR2 from the germline V gene are SGHNT and YYREEE (reference sequence). There are 15 residues in the CDR3. Trimming cost V 4 bases and J 2 bases; bases outside gene matches: 8. For the CDR3, the DNA is TGTGCCAGCAGCATCCGGGACAGATTAAACACTGAAGCTTTCTTT. Protein product: CASSIRDRLNTEAFF.

In its sample, this clone was seen once. J is TRBJ2-5 and V is TRBV5-6; TRBD2 is a possible D gene (5 bases). Germline V gives CDR1 SGHDT, CDR2 YYEEEE. The CDR3 runs to 16 residues. Trimming took off 0 bases at V and 1 base at J, with 13 bases between the two ends. DNA of the CDR3: TGTGCCAGCAGCTTGGTCTCTGGCGGGCTCCAAGAGACCCAGTACTTC. It translates to CASSLVSGGLQETQYF.

The chain couples TRBV9 to TRBJ2-3; a possible D gene is TRBD2 (5 bases). The CDR3 covers 16 residues. Trimming took 4 bases from V and 5 from J, leaving 20 bases between them. CDR1 and CDR2 (germline): SGDLS, YYNGEE. CDR3 loop: CASSTRPAAKGDTQYF. DNA for the CDR3: TGTGCCAGCAGCACGAGGCCAGCGGCAAAGGGAGATACGCAGTATTTT. Full variable domain (outside the CDR3, taken from reference TRBV9 and TRBJ2-3): DSGVTQTPKHLITATGQRVTLRCSPRSGDLSVYWYQQSLDQGLQFLIQYYNGEERAKGNILERFSAQQFPDLHSELNLSSLELGDSALYFCASSTRPAAKGDTQYFGPGTRLTVL.

CDR3 nucleotides: TGCAGCGTTTCCGCGGCTTCAAACACCGGGGAGCTGTTTTTT. This gives the protein CSVSAASNTGELFF. This chain uses TRBV29-1 with TRBJ2-2; D is unclear. The CDR3 is 14 residues long. V lost 5 bases and J lost 2, with 12 bases in between. CDR1 SQVTM and CDR2 ANQGSEA come from the germline V gene.